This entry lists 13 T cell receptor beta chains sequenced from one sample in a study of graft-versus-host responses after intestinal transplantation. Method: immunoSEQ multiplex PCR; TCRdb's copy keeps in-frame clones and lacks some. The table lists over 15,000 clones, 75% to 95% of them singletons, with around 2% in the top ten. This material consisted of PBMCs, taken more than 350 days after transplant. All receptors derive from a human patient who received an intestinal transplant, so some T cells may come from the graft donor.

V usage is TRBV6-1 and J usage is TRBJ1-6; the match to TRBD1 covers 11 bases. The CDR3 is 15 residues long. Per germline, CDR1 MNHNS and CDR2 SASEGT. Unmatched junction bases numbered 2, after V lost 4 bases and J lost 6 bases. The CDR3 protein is CASSGGTGGNSPLHF. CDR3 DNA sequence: TGTGCCAGCAGTGGGGGGACAGGGGGTAATTCACCCCTCCACTTT.

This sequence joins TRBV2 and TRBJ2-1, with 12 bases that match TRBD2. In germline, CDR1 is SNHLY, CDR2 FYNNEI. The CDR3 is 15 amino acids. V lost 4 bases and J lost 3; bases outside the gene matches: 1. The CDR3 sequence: CASSAGLAGYNEQFF. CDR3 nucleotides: TGTGCCAGCAGTGCGGGACTAGCGGGCTACAATGAGCAGTTCTTC.

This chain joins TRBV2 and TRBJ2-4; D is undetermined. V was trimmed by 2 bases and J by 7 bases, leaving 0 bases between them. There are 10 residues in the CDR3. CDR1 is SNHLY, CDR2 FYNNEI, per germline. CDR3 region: CASSENIQYF. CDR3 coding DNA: TGTGCCAGCAGTGAAAACATTCAGTACTTC.

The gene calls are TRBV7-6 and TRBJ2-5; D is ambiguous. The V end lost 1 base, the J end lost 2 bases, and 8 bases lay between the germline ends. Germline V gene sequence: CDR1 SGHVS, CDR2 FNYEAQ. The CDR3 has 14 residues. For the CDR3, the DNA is TGTGCCAGCAGCTTAGGGGGTGGGCAAGAGACCCAGTACTTC. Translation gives CASSLGGGQETQYF.

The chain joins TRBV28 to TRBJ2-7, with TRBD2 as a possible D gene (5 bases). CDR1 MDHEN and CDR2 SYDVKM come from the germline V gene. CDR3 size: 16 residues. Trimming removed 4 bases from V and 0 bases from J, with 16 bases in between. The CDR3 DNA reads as TGTGCCAGCAGTTCGGTACTAGTCGAGGTCTCCTACGAGCAGTACTTC. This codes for CASSSVLVEVSYEQYF.

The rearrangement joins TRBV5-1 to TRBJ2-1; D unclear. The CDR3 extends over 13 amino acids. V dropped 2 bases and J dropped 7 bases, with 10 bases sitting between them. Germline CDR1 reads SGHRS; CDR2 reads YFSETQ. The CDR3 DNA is TGCGCCAGCAGCTTCTCCCCGGAGAATGAGCAGTTCTTC. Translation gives CASSFSPENEQFF.

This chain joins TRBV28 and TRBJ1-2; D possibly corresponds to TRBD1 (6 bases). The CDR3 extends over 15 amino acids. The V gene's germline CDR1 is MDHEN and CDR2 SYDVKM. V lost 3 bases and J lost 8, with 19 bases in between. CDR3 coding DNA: TGTGCCAGCAGTTTGTCTTCAAGGGGGGCGGAAGGCTACACCTTC. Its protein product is CASSLSSRGAEGYTF.

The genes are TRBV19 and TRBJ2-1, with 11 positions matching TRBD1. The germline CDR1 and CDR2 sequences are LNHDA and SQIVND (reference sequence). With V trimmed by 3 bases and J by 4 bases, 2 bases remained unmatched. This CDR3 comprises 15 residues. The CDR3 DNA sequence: TGTGCCAGTAGTATCGGGACAGGGGGATACAATGAGCAGTTCTTC. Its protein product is CASSIGTGGYNEQFF.

CDR3 residues: CASSPTGMGYQETQYF. The CDR3 DNA reads as TGTGCCAGCAGCCCAACAGGGATGGGGTACCAAGAGACCCAGTACTTC. The V call is TRBV13, the J call TRBJ2-5, with D possibly TRBD1 on 6 matching bases. V was shortened by 5 bases and J by 0 bases, with 16 bases between the two germline ends. The germline CDR1 and CDR2 sequences are PRHDT and FYEKMQ (reference sequence). The CDR3 has 16 residues.

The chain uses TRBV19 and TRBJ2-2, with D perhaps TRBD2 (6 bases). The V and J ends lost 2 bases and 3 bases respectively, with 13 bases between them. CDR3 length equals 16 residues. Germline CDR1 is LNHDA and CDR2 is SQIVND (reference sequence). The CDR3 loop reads CASSIFGTPDTGELFF. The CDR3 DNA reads TGTGCCAGTAGTATATTCGGGACTCCGGACACCGGGGAGCTGTTTTTT.

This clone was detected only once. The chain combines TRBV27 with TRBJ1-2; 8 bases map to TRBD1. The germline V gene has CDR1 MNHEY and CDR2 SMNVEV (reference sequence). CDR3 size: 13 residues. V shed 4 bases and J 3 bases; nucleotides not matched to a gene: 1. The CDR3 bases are TGTGCCAGCAGTTACAGGGGGGACTATGGCTACACCTTC. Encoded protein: CASSYRGDYGYTF.

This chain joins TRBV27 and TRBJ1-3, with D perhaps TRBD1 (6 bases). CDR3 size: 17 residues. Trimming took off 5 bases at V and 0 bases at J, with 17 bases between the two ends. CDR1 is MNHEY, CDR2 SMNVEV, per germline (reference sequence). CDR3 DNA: TGTGCCAGCAGTCCCCTGACAGGATATATCTCTGGAAACACCATATATTTT. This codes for CASSPLTGYISGNTIYF.

This chain's CDR3 is CASSLRGGETQYF. The CDR3 DNA follows: TGCGCCAGCAGCTTGCGAGGTGGCGAGACCCAGTACTTC. This rearrangement joins TRBV5-1 to TRBJ2-5; D gene uncertain. With 1 base removed from V and 5 bases from J, the gap between germline ends came to 9 bases. The CDR3 spans 13 residues. Germline V gene sequence: CDR1 SGHRS, CDR2 YFSETQ.